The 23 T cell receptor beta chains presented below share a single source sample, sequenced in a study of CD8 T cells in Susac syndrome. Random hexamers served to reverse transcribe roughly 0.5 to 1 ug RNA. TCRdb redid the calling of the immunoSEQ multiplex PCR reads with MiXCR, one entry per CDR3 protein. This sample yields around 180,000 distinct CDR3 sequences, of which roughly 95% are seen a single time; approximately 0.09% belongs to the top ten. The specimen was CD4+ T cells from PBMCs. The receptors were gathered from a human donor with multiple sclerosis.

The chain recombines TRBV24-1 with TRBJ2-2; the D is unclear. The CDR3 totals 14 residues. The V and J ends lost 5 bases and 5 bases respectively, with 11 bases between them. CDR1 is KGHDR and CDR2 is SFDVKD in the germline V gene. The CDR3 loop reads CATSGFRGTGELFF. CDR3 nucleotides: TGTGCCACCAGTGGATTCAGAGGAACCGGGGAGCTGTTTTTT.

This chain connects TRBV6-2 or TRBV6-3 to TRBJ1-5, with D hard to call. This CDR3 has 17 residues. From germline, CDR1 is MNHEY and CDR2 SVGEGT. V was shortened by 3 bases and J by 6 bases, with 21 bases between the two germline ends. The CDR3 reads CASSYSVRMLRGQPQHF. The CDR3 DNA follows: TGTGCCAGCAGTTATTCAGTGAGGATGCTCCGGGGTCAGCCCCAGCATTTT.

CDR3 bases: TGTGCCAGCAAGACAGGGGAGGTGGAAAAACTGTTTTTT. Translating gives CASKTGEVEKLFF. The chain couples TRBV2 to TRBJ1-4; TRBD1 matches 8 bases. Germline CDR1 is SNHLY and CDR2 is FYNNEI. With V trimmed by 7 bases and J by 8 bases, 6 bases remained unmatched. This CDR3 is built from 13 residues. Looking up the rest from reference TRBV2 and TRBJ1-4 gives the full variable domain: EPEVTQTPSHQVTQMGQEVILRCVPISNHLYFYWYRQILGQKVEFLVSFYNNEISEKSEIFDDQFSVERPDGSNFTLKIRSTKLEDSAMYFCASKTGEVEKLFFGSGTQLSVL.

The CDR3 DNA reads as TGTGCCTGGAGTGTGGGCAGACTGAACACTGAAGCTTTCTTT. Protein product: CAWSVGRLNTEAFF. J is TRBJ1-1 and V is TRBV30; D uncertain. Germline V gives CDR1 GTSNPN, CDR2 SVGIG (reference sequence). The CDR3 is made up of 14 amino acids. Trimming left V 0 bases short and J 0 bases short, with 8 bases between. The variable domain in full, with the rest retrieved from reference TRBV30 and TRBJ1-1, is SQTIHQWPATLVQPVGSPLSLECTVEGTSNPNLYWYRQAAGRGLQLLFYSVGIGQISSEVPQNLSASRPQDRQFILSSKKLLLSDSGFYLCAWSVGRLNTEAFFGQGTRLTVV.

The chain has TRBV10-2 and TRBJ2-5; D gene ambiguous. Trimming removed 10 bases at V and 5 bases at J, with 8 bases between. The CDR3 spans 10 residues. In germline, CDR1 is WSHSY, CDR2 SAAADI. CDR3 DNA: TGCGCCACGGCTAAGGAGACCCAGTACTTC. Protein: CATAKETQYF.

The CDR3 sequence is CASSPSGGAAEQFF. The CDR3 bases are TGTGCCAGCAGCCCGAGCGGGGGGGCCGCTGAGCAGTTCTTC. The chain recombines TRBV3-1 with TRBJ2-1, with 10 bases fitting TRBD2. Germline lookup yields CDR1 LGHDT and CDR2 YNNKEL (reference sequence). Germline trimming cut 4 bases from V and 9 bases from J; bases unmatched to any gene: 6. This CDR3 has 14 amino acids.

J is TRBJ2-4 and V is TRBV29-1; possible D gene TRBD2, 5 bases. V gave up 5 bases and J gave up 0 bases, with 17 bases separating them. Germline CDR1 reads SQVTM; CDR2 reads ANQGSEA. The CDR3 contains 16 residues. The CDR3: CSVIPSQRRAKNIQYF. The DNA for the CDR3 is TGCAGCGTTATCCCCTCTCAGCGGCGAGCCAAAAACATTCAGTACTTC.

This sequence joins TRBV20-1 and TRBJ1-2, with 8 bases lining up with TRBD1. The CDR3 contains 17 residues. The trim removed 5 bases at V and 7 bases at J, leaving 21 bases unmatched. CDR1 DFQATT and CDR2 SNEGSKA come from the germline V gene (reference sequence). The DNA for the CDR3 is TGCAGTGCTCCTTCAGGTAGACAGGGGCAAAGTCAGGCTGGCTACACCTTC. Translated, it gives CSAPSGRQGQSQAGYTF.

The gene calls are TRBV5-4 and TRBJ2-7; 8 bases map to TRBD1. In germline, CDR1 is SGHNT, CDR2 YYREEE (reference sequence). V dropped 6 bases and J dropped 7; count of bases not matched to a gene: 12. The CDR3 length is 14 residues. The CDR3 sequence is CASTLDRVLGEQYF. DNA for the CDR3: TGTGCCAGCACCCTGGACAGGGTACTGGGGGAGCAGTACTTC.

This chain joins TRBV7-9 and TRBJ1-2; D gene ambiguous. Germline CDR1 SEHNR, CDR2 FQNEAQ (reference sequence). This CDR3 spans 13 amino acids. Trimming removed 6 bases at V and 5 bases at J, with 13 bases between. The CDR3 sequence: CASSLDGPYGYTF. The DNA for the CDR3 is TGTGCCAGCAGTCTGGATGGACCTTATGGCTACACCTTC.

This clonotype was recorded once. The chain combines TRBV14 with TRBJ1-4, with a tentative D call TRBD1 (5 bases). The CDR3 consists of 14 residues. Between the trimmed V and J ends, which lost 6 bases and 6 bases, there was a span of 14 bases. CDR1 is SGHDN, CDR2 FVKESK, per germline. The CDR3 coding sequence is TGTGCCAGCAGTCGGGACCCTACGTATGAAAAACTGTTTTTT. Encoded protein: CASSRDPTYEKLFF. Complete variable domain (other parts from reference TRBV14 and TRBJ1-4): EAGVTQFPSHSVIEKGQTVTLRCDPISGHDNLYWYRRVMGKEIKFLLHFVKESKQDESGMPNNRFLAERTGGTYSTLKVQPAELEDSGVYFCASSRDPTYEKLFFGSGTQLSVL.

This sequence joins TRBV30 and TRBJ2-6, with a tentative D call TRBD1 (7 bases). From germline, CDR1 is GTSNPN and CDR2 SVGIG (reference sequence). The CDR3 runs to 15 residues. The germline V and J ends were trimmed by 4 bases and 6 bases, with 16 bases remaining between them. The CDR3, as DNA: TGTGCCTGGACCCGCGGGACAGTTCAGGCCAACGTCCTGACTTTC. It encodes CAWTRGTVQANVLTF.

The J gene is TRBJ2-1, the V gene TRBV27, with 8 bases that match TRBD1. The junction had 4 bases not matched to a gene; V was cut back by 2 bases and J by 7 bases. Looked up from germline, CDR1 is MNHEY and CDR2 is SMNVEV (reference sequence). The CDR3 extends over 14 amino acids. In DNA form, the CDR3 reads TGTGCCAGCAGTTTACGCAGGGGGCGAAATGAGCAGTTCTTC. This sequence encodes CASSLRRGRNEQFF.

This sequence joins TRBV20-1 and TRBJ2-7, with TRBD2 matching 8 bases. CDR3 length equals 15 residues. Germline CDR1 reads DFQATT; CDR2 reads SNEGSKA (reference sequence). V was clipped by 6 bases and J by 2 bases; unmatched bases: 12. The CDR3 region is CSAIRPGGLTYEQYF. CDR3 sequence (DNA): TGCAGTGCCATTCGTCCGGGGGGGCTTACCTACGAGCAGTACTTC.

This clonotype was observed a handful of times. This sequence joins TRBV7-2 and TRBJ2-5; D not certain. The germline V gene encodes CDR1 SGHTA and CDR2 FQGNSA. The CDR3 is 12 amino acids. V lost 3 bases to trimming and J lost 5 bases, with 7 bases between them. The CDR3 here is CASSLDRETQYF. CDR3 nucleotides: TGTGCCAGCAGCTTGGACCGGGAGACCCAGTACTTC.

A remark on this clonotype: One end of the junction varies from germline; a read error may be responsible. The CDR3 protein is CARSGTGPYEQYF. DNA for the CDR3: TGTGCCAGAAGTGGAACAGGCCCCTACGAGCAGTACTTC. The chain has TRBV2 and TRBJ2-7, with TRBD1 as a possible D gene (5 bases). The CDR3 consists of 13 residues. Germline CDR1 SNHLY, CDR2 FYNNEI. The full variable domain, its missing parts supplied by reference TRBV2 and TRBJ2-7, is EPEVTQTPSHQVTQMGQEVILRCVPISNHLYFYWYRQILGQKVEFLVSFYNNEISEKSEIFDDQFSVERPDGSNFTLKIRSTKLEDSAMYFCARSGTGPYEQYFGPGTRLTVT.

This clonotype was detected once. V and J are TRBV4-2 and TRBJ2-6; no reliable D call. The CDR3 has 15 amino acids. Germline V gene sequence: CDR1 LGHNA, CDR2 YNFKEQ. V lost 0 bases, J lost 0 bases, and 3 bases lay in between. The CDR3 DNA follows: TGTGCCAGCAGCCAAGAGGACTCTGGGGCCAACGTCCTGACTTTC. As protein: CASSQEDSGANVLTF.

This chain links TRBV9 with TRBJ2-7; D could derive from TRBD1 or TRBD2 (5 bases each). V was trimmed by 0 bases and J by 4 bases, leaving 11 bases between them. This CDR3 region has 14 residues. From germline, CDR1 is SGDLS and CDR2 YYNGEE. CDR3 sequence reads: CASSVGGLGYEQYF. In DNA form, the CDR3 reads TGTGCCAGCAGCGTAGGGGGGTTAGGATACGAGCAGTACTTC. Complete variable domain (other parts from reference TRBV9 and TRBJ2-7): DSGVTQTPKHLITATGQRVTLRCSPRSGDLSVYWYQQSLDQGLQFLIQYYNGEERAKGNILERFSAQQFPDLHSELNLSSLELGDSALYFCASSVGGLGYEQYFGPGTRLTVT.

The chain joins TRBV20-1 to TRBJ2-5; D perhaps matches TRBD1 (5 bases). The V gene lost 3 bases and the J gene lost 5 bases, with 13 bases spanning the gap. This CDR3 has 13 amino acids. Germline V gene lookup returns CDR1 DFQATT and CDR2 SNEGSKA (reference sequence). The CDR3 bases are TGCAGTGCTAGTATGTCAGGGATGGAGACCCAGTACTTC. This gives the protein CSASMSGMETQYF.

The DNA for the CDR3 is TGTGCCAGCAGCGCCGGGACAGAGAACTATGGCTACACCTTC. This gives the protein CASSAGTENYGYTF. This sequence joins TRBV7-9 and TRBJ1-2; 7 bases line up with TRBD1. Germline assignment: CDR1 SEHNR and CDR2 FQNEAQ (reference sequence). The junction had 5 bases not matched to a gene; V was cut back by 5 bases and J by 2 bases. The CDR3 covers 14 residues.

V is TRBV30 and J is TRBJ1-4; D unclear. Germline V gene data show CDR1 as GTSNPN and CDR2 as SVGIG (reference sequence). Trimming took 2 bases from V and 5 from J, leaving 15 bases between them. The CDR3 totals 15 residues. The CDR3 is CAWSRAGPSNEKLFF. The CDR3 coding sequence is TGTGCCTGGAGTCGAGCCGGACCCTCGAATGAAAAACTGTTTTTT.

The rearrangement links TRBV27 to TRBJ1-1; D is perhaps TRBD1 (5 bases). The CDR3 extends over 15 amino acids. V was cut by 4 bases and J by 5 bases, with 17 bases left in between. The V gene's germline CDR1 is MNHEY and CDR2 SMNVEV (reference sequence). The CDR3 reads CASSSPTAGRTEAFF. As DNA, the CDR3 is TGTGCCAGCAGTTCCCCAACGGCAGGGAGGACTGAAGCTTTCTTT.

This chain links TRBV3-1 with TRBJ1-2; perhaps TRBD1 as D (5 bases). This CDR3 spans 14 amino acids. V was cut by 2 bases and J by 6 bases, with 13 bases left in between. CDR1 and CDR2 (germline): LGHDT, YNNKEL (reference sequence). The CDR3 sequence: CASSQNGRVDGYTF. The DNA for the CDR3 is TGTGCCAGCAGCCAAAATGGCAGGGTTGATGGCTACACCTTC.